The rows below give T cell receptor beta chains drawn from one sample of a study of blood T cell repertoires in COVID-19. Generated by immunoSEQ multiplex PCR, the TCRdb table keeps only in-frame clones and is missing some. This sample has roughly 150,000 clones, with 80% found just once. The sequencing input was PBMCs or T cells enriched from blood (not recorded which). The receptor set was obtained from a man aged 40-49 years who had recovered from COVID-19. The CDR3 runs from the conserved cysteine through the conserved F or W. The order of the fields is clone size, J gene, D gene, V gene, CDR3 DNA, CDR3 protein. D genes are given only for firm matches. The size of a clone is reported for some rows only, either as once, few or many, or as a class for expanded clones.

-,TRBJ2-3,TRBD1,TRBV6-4,TGTGCCAGCAGTGGGGACAGCACAGACCATACGCAGTATTTT,CASSGDSTDHTQYF
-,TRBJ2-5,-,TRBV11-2,TGTGCCAGCAGCGTAGGACTGGCTGGGACCCAGTACTTC,CASSVGLAGTQYF
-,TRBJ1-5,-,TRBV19,TGTGCCAGTAGTCCCCAGAGCAATCAGCCCCAGCATTTT,CASSPQSNQPQHF
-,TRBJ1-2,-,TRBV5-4,TGTGCCAGCAGCTTGCAACATTCTTATGGCTACACCTTC,CASSLQHSYGYTF
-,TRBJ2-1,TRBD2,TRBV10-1,TGCGCCAGCAGTGAAACTACTAGCGGCCGGGGGAATGAGCAGTTCTTC,CASSETTSGRGNEQFF
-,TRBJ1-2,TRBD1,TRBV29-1,TGCAGCGTTGGCCTGACAGGGGAAGAGTATGGCTACACCTTC,CSVGLTGEEYGYTF
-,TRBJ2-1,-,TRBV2,TGTGCCAGCAGCCAAGCGCAGGGCGGTAAGCAGTTCTTC,CASSQAQGGKQFF
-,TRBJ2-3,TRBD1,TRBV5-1,TGCGCCAGCAGCTTTGCGGACAGGGGGCCCGATACGCAGTATTTT,CASSFADRGPDTQYF
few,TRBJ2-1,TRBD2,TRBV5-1,TGCGCCAGCAGCGCACCGGGACTAGCCAATGAGCAGTTCTTC,CASSAPGLANEQFF
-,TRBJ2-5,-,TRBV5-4,TGTGCCAGCAGCTTGGAGGCAGGGTTTGAGACCCAGTACTTC,CASSLEAGFETQYF
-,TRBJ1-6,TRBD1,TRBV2,TGTGCCAGCAGTGGACAGGGAAATTCACCCCTCCACTTT,CASSGQGNSPLHF
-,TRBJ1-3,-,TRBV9,TGTGCCAGCAGCTCCAACAGCTATCTCTCTGGAAACACCATATATTTT,CASSSNSYLSGNTIYF
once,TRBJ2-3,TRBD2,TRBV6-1,TGTGCCAGCAGTGAAAGGGAGGGCGGCGCTACAGATACGCAGTATTTT,CASSEREGGATDTQYF
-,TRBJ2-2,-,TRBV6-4,TGTGCCAGCAGTGACCAGGGGATGGTTAGCACCGGGGAGCTGTTTTTT,CASSDQGMVSTGELFF
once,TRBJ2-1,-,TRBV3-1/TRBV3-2,TGTGCCAGCAGCCAAGGGACTTCACAAAGATACAATGAGCAGTTCTTC,CASSQGTSQRYNEQFF
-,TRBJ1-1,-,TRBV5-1,TGCGCCAGCAGTCCACAGGTCCTGAACACTGAAGCTTTCTTT,CASSPQVLNTEAFF
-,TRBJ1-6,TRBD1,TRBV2,TGTGCCAGCAGTGTACTGGACAGGGCAAATTCACCCCTCCACTTT,CASSVLDRANSPLHF
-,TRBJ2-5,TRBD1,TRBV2,TGTGCCAGCAGAAGACAGGGGTCGTACCAAGAGACCCAGTACTTC,CASRRQGSYQETQYF
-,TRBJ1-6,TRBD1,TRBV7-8,TGTGCCAGCAGCTTAGTGGGGGACAGGGGCCCACCCCTCCACTTT,CASSLVGDRGPPLHF
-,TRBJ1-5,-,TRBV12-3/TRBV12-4,TGTGCCAGCACGTCCTCCTTCAATCAGCCCCAGCATTTT,CASTSSFNQPQHF
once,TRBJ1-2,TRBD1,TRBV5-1,TGCGCCAGCAGCGCGACAGGGGGTTCCCCTAGCTATGGCTACACCTTC,CASSATGGSPSYGYTF
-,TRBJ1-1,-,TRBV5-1,TGCGCCAGCAGATTCATGGGGAGCACTGAAGCTTTCTTT,CASRFMGSTEAFF
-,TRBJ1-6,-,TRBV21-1,TGTGCCAGTGGGACAGCCGGGGGATGGAGCTCCTATAATTCACCCCTCCACTTT,CASGTAGGWSSYNSPLHF
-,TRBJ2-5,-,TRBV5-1,TGCGCCAGCAGCCCACTGGGACATCTCGGGGGGGAGACCCAGTACTTC,CASSPLGHLGGETQYF
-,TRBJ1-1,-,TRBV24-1,TGTGCCACCAGTGATTTGTCGACAACTGGTGACACTGAAGCTTTCTTT,CATSDLSTTGDTEAFF
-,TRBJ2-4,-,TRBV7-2,TGTGCCAGCAGCCAAAGTAGTACGACCAAAAACATTCAGTACTTC,CASSQSSTTKNIQYF
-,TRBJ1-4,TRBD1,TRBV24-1,TGTGCCACCAGTGATACCGGGACAGGGGAAGAAAAACTGTTTTTT,CATSDTGTGEEKLFF
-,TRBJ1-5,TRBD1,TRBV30,TGTGCCTGGAGCAGAGAGGGGGCTGGCAATCAGCCCCAGCATTTT,CAWSREGAGNQPQHF
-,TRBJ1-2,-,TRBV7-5,TGTGTCAGAAGTTTTACACACACCGGGATCCTCTATGGCTACACCTTC,CVRSFTHTGILYGYTF
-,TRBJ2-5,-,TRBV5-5,TGTGCCAGCAGCTTGGTGTCAGGAGAGACCCAGTACTTC,CASSLVSGETQYF
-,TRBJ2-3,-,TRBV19,TGTGCCAGTCTGGCTAGCGACCTTCTTGGGACGCAGTATTTT,CASLASDLLGTQYF
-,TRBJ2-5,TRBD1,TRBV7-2,TGTGCCAGCAGCTTAGAGGGGCCCCGAGACAGGGATTCTGGGACCCAGTACTTC,CASSLEGPRDRDSGTQYF
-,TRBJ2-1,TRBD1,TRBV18,TGTGCCAGCTCACCACCAACAGGGGGCAGGAGGGATGAGCAGTTCTTC,CASSPPTGGRRDEQFF
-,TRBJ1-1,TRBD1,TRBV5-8,TGTGCCAGCAGCTTTCTTGCTAACAGGGGGCACTCTGAAGCTTTCTTT,CASSFLANRGHSEAFF
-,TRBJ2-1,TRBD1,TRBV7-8,TGTGCCAGCAGCCGCCGGGGACAGGGGGCGATTAGCTCCTACAATGAGCAGTTCTTC,CASSRRGQGAISSYNEQFF
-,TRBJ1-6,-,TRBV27,TGTGCCAGCAGTAGGGGGGGCTATAATTCACCCCTCCACTTT,CASSRGGYNSPLHF
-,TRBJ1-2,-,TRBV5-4,TGTGCCAGCAGGGAACAACTCTCCGGGGGGCTTGGTGGCTACACCTTC,CASREQLSGGLGGYTF
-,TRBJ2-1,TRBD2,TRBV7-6,TGTGCCAGCAGCTTAGAGCTAGCGGGGGCGAGCTCCTACAATGAGCAGTTCTTC,CASSLELAGASSYNEQFF
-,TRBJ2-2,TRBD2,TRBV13,TGTGCCAGCAGCTACAGCGGGGGAAACACCGGGGAGCTGTTTTTT,CASSYSGGNTGELFF
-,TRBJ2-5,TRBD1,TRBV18,TGTGCCAGCTCATCCGGGCCCGGGACAGGGCAAGAGACCCAGTACTTC,CASSSGPGTGQETQYF
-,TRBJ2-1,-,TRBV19,TGTGCCAGTAGTATAGATCGTAGGAGGGGATCCAATGAGCAGTTCTTC,CASSIDRRRGSNEQFF
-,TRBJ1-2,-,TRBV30,TGTGCCTGGAGTGTACAATGGAGCGCTTACACCTTC,CAWSVQWSAYTF
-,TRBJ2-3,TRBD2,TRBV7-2,TGTGCCAGCAGCCTTCAGGCTAGCGGGGGCCGTCTCACAGATACGCAGTATTTT,CASSLQASGGRLTDTQYF
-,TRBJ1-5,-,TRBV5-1,TGCGCCAGCAGCTTGGATTCGGTGCAGCCCCAGCATTTT,CASSLDSVQPQHF
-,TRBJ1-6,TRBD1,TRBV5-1,TGCGCCAGCAGCTTGCTCGGGACAGGGTCTTCACCCCTCCACTTT,CASSLLGTGSSPLHF
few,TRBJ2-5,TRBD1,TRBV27,TGTGCCAGCGGGATCGACAGGGGTCTTCAAGAGACCCAGTACTTC,CASGIDRGLQETQYF
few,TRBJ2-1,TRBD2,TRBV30,TGTGCCTGGAGTGTAAAGGGAGGGTCGTACGAGCAGTTCTTC,CAWSVKGGSYEQFF
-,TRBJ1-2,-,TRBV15,TGTGCCACCAGGGGGGAGGGGGGGCATGGCTACACCTTC,CATRGEGGHGYTF
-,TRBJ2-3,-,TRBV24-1,TGTGCCACCAGTGGCGGCAGAACCACAGATACGCAGTATTTT,CATSGGRTTDTQYF
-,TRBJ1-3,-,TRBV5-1,TGCGCCAGCAGCTTGGTGGGGGGCTCTGGAAACACCATATATTTT,CASSLVGGSGNTIYF
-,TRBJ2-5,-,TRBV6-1,TGTGCCAGCAGTGAAAGGGAGCGGGAGACCCAGTACTTC,CASSERERETQYF
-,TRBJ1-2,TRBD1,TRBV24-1,TGTGCCACCGCGGGTCCCTCTGACAGGGGGGAGTCGGGCGGCTACACCTTC,CATAGPSDRGESGGYTF
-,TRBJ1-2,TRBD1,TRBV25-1,TGTGCCACCCAGATCGGACAGGGTGCTAACTATGGCTACACCTTC,CATQIGQGANYGYTF